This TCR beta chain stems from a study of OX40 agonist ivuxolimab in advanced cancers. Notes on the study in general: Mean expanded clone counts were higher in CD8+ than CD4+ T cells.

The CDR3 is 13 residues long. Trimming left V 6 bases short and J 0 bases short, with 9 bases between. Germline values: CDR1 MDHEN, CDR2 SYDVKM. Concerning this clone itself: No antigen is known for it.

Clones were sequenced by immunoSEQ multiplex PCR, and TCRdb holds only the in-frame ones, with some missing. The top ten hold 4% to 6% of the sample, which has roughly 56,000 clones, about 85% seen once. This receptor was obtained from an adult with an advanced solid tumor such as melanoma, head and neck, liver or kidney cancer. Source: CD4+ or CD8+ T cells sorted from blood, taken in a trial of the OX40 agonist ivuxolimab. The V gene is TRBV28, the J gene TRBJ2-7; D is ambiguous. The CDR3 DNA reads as TGTGCCAGCAGCCCACCAAGCTCCTACGAGCAGTACTTC. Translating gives CASSPPSSYEQYF.